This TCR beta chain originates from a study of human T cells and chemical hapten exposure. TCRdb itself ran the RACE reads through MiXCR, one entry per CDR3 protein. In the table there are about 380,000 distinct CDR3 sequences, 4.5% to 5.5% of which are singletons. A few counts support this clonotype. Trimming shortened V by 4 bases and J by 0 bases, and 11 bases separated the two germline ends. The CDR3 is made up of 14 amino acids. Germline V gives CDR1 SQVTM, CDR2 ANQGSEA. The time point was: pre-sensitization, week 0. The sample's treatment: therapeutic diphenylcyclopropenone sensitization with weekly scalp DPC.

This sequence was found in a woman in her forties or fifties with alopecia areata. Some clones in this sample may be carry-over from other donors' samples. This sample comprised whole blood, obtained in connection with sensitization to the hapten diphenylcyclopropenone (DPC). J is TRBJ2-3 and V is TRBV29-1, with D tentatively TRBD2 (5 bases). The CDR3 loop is CSVVERRSTDTQYF. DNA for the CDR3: TGCAGCGTTGTGGAGCGGAGGAGCACAGATACGCAGTATTTT.